The 4 T cell receptor beta chains below all came from one sample that was sequenced in a study of vaccination and CD4 T cells after COVID-19 (dated by TCRdb to 2022 to 2024). In the paper's terms, the treatment or condition label means: roughly ten-day PBMC culture with coronavirus spike peptide pools or control peptides (ViraFEST assay). Receptor amplification or capture employed PCR. Sequenced using an Illumina iSeq 100. DNA from cultured CD4+ T cells was subjected to TCR sequencing with the Oncomine TCR Beta short-read assay at the Johns Hopkins FTIC core. TCRdb ran its own pipeline on the public reads, namely fastp trimming at Q25 and MiXCR clone calling, and kept in-frame beta chains. Each CDR3 protein gets just one entry, which takes the most common genes and DNA from the rows behind it. In all, the sample holds several thousand distinct CDR3 sequences, and 55% to 60% of those were seen once. Roughly 8% of the sample is held by the ten biggest clonotypes.

These receptors' targets are unknown. The sequenced sample was CD4+ T cells from blood, cultured in vitro. These receptor sequences come from a human donor who had recovered from COVID-19.

The rearrangement uses TRBV2 and TRBJ2-3, with 10 nucleotides matching TRBD2. Germline CDR1 SNHLY, CDR2 FYNNEI. The CDR3 covers 15 residues. The V gene end was trimmed by 6 bases and the J gene end by 0 bases; junction bases not matched to a gene: 3. CDR3 nucleotide sequence: TGTGCCAGCAGGGCGGGACTAGCGAGCACAGATACGCAGTATTTT. Translation: CASRAGLASTDTQYF.

Here the CDR3 DNA reads TGCGCCAGCAGCATCAAGACAGGGAATAATTCACCCCTCCACTTT. Amino acids: CASSIKTGNNSPLHF. This chain connects TRBV5-1 to TRBJ1-6; 7 bases map to TRBD1. V shed 4 bases and J 5 bases; nucleotides not matched to a gene: 6. The CDR3 runs to 15 residues. Germline-derived CDR1 and CDR2 are SGHRS and YFSETQ. Combining the CDR3 with reference TRBV5-1 and TRBJ1-6 gives the whole variable domain KAGVTQTPRYLIKTRGQQVTLSCSPISGHRSVSWYQQTPGQGLQFLFEYFSETQRNKGNFPGRFSGRQFSNSRSEMNVSTLELGDSALYLCASSIKTGNNSPLHFGNGTRLTVT.

V usage is TRBV6-5 and J usage is TRBJ2-2; tentative D call: TRBD1 (6 bases). CDR1 is MNHEY, CDR2 SVGAGI, per germline. This CDR3 is built from 16 residues. Trimming took off 0 bases at V and 0 bases at J, with 8 bases between the two ends. CDR3 in amino acids: CASSYSAGANTGELFF. The CDR3 nucleotides read TGTGCCAGCAGTTACTCAGCAGGGGCGAACACCGGGGAGCTGTTTTTT.

This clonotype was observed a few times. The V and J genes are TRBV18 and TRBJ1-1; D is unresolved. The germline gives CDR1 KGHSH, CDR2 LQKENI. There are 14 residues in the CDR3. The V and J ends lost 3 bases and 1 base respectively, with 9 bases between them. The CDR3 reads CASSPAAKNTEAFF. The CDR3 nucleotides are TGTGCCAGCTCACCGGCAGCCAAGAACACTGAAGCTTTCTTT.